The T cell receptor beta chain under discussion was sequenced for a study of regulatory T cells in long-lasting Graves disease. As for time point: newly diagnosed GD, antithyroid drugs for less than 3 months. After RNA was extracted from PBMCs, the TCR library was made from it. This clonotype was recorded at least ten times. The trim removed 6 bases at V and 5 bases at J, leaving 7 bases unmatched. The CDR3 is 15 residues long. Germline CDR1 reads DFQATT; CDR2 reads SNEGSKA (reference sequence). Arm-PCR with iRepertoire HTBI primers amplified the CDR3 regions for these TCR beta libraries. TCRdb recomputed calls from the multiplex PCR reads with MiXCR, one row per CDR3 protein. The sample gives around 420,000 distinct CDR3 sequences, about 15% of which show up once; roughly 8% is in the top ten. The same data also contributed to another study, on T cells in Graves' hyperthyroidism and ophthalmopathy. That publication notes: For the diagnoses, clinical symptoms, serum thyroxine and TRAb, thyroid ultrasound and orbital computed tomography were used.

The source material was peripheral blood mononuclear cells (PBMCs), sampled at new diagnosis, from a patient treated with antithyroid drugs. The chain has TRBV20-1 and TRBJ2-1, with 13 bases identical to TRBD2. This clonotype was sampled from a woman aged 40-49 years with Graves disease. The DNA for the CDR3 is TGCAGTGCCGCGAGGACTAGCGGGAGTAACAATGAGCAGTTCTTC. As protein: CSAARTSGSNNEQFF.